This TCR beta chain originates from a study of T cells in Graves' hyperthyroidism and ophthalmopathy. Researchers amplified the TCR beta CDR3 regions from RNA transcripts. A set of HTBI primers served as the primers for a first-round RT-PCR of the TCR CDR3. TCRdb processed the multiplex PCR reads anew with MiXCR; each CDR3 protein has one entry. The sample carries some 490,000 distinct CDR3 sequences, roughly 23% recorded once. Study results and limitations: Blood also held most thyroid clonotypes expanded beyond 0.001.

The study included ophthalmopathy patients with Clinical Activity Score at least 3, NOSPECS grade at least 4 and duration under 3 months. Germline trimming cut 5 bases from V and 5 bases from J; bases unmatched to any gene: 10. The CDR3 extends over 15 amino acids. This clonotype was picked up many times. Its target is unknown. Specimen: blood. V is TRBV12-3 or TRBV12-4 and J is TRBJ1-1; 8 bases are a match to TRBD1. The receptor's source is an older woman with Graves' ophthalmopathy. The CDR3 DNA follows: TGTGCCAGCAGTCCCTCAGGGGGCGGATGGACTGAAGCTTTCTTT. As protein: CASSPSGGGWTEAFF.